One T cell receptor (beta chain) is described in this entry. The CDR3 runs to 14 residues. The germline gives CDR1 WSHSY, CDR2 SAAADI. V was pared by 10 bases and J by 4 bases, with 18 bases between. The sample comes from a study of blood T cells in healthy people across ages. A second PCR of roughly 6 to 12 cycles used a sample-barcoded 5' primer and a J-beta primer mix. Using its own MiXCR run on the 5' RACE reads, TCRdb lists one record per CDR3 protein. The data hold more than 800,000 distinct CDR3 sequences, with 45% observed a single time. The specimen was blood. This TCR came from a woman aged 55-70 years in good health. V gene TRBV10-2 combines with J gene TRBJ2-3; either TRBD1 or TRBD2 may fit D (5 bases each). CDR3 nucleotides: TGCGCCAACGGGGACCCACGCGGCGCAGATACGCAGTATTTT. Protein sequence: CANGDPRGADTQYF.